Below, 8 T cell receptor beta chains from the same sample are listed, as sequenced in a study of T cells in Graves' hyperthyroidism and ophthalmopathy. RNA transcripts provided the source from which TCR beta CDR3 regions were amplified. Using the HTBI primer set, a first-round RT-PCR was run on the TCR CDR3. TCRdb reanalysed the multiplex PCR reads using MiXCR and keeps one entry per CDR3 protein. The table lists approximately 600,000 distinct CDR3 sequences, less than 25% of them singletons. The sample consisted of blood. These receptors were collected from a man aged 25-45 years with Graves' ophthalmopathy.

V is TRBV5-4 and J is TRBJ2-7, with 8 bases matching TRBD2. The V gene's germline CDR1 is SGHNT and CDR2 YYREEE (reference sequence). CDR3 length equals 15 residues. V lost 4 bases to trimming and J lost 7 bases; unmatched junction nucleotides: 13. For the CDR3, the DNA is TGTGCCAGCAGCCCCATAGCGGGGCCGTCTTGGGAGCAGTACTTC. This codes for CASSPIAGPSWEQYF.

This clonotype was counted a few times. The chain employs TRBV20-1 and TRBJ2-1; TRBD2 matches 7 bases. The CDR3 runs 16 residues. Per the germline V gene, CDR1 is DFQATT and CDR2 is SNEGSKA (reference sequence). With V trimmed by 2 bases and J by 0 bases, 7 bases remained unmatched. CDR3 DNA sequence: TGCAGTGCTAGAAAGCGGGAAGGGAGCTCCTACAATGAGCAGTTCTTC. Its protein is CSARKREGSSYNEQFF.

This clonotype occurred a few times. The rearrangement links TRBV6-1 to TRBJ2-1; 16 bases agree with TRBD2. This CDR3 is built from 17 residues. Germline values: CDR1 MNHNS, CDR2 SASEGT. Trimming removed 5 bases from V and 2 bases from J; junction bases left unmatched: 3. CDR3 DNA sequence: TGTGCCAGCAGTACCGGGACTAGCGGGAGGGCCTACAATGAGCAGTTCTTC. Its translation is CASSTGTSGRAYNEQFF.

The V and J genes are TRBV6-1 and TRBJ2-7; 9 positions agree with TRBD1. V shed 7 bases and J 6 bases; nucleotides not matched to a gene: 16. Looked up from germline, CDR1 is MNHNS and CDR2 is SASEGT. CDR3 length: 16 residues. This CDR3 reads CASNIQGAGEVGEQYF. The CDR3 nucleotides are TGTGCCAGCAACATACAGGGGGCGGGAGAGGTTGGCGAGCAGTACTTC.

The V call is TRBV25-1, the J call TRBJ2-3, with 8 bases that match TRBD2. Per germline, CDR1 MGHDK and CDR2 SYGVNS. Trimming removed 0 bases from V and 8 bases from J; junction bases left unmatched: 7. The CDR3 has 15 residues. The CDR3 region has the DNA TGTGCCAGCAGTGAATATTCCGGGAGGGCCGGTACGCAGTATTTT. As protein: CASSEYSGRAGTQYF.

Many counts were recorded for this clonotype. The rearrangement joins TRBV28 to TRBJ2-1, with 10 bases fitting TRBD2. The J segment lost 1 base and the V segment lost 3 bases, leaving 9 bases of the junction unmatched. The V gene's germline CDR1 is MDHEN and CDR2 SYDVKM. The CDR3 covers 18 residues. This CDR3 reads CASSFGLAGVWSYNEQFF. The DNA for the CDR3 is TGTGCCAGCAGTTTCGGTCTAGCGGGAGTTTGGTCCTACAATGAGCAGTTCTTC.

Many counts were recorded for this clonotype. The chain recombines TRBV6-1 with TRBJ1-1; perhaps TRBD1 as D (6 bases). The germline V and J ends were trimmed by 7 bases and 4 bases, with 16 bases remaining between them. This CDR3 spans 14 amino acids. Germline V lookup: CDR1 MNHNS, CDR2 SASEGT. The CDR3 is CASIRAATGTEAFF. The DNA for the CDR3 is TGTGCCAGCATTCGGGCCGCGACAGGCACTGAAGCTTTCTTT.

This clonotype showed up just a few times. The J gene is TRBJ2-2, the V gene TRBV28, with D hard to call. The CDR3 covers 13 residues. Germline lookup yields CDR1 MDHEN and CDR2 SYDVKM. V was shortened by 3 bases and J by 4 bases, with 6 bases between the two germline ends. The CDR3 protein is CASSLPPTGELFF. For the CDR3, the DNA is TGTGCCAGCAGTTTGCCTCCCACCGGGGAGCTGTTTTTT.